A single T cell receptor beta chain is shown here with its context. As yet, its antigen is unknown. The CDR3 spans 13 residues. V gave up 7 bases and J gave up 2 bases, with 11 bases separating them. Germline V lookup: CDR1 LNHDA, CDR2 SQIVND (reference sequence). TCRdb itself ran the reads through MiXCR, one entry per CDR3 protein. Of 480,000 or so distinct CDR3 sequences in the sample, approximately 11% were seen once. These data are taken from a study of T cell repertoires in cytomegalovirus infection. Across the whole study: Indicated by public TCR beta signatures were CMV infection and matching HLA type.

Study results and limitations: Summed frequency of shared TCR beta families picked out CMV carriers who also had the relevant HLA.

The chain joins TRBV19 to TRBJ1-1, with a weak D call TRBD1 (6 bases). Specimen: PBMCs. The receptor was isolated from a human donor in good health (CMV status not recorded). Some clones in this sample may be carry-over from other donors' samples. The CDR3 DNA is TGTGCCAGTAATCCGACAGGAAACACTGAAGCTTTCTTT. It is translated as CASNPTGNTEAFF.